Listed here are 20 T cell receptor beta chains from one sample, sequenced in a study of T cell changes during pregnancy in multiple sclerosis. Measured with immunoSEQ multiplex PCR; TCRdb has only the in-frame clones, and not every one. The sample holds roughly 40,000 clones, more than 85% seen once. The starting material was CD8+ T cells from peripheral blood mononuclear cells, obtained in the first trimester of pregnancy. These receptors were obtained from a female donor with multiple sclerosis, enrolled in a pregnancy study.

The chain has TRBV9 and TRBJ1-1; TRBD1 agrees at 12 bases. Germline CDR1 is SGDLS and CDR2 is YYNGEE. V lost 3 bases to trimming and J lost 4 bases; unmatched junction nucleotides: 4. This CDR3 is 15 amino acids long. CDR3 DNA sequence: TGTGCCAGCAGCGCCGCGGGACAGGGGGCCACTGAAGCTTTCTTT. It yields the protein CASSAAGQGATEAFF.

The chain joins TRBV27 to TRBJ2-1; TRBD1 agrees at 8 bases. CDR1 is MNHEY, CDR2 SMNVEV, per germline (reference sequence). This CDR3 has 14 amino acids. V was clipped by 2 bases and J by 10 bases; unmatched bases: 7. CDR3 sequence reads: CASSLQDRAFEQFF. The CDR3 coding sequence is TGTGCCAGCAGTTTACAGGACAGGGCTTTCGAGCAGTTCTTC.

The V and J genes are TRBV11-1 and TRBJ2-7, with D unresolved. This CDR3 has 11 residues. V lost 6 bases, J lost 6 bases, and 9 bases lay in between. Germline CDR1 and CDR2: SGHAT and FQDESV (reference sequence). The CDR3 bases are TGTGCCAGCAGTTTGTCCGGCGAGCAGTACTTC. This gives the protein CASSLSGEQYF.

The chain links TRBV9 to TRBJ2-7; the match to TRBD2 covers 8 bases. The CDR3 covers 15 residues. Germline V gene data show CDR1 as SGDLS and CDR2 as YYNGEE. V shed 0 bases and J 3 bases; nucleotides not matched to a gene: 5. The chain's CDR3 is CASSVGSGGFYEQYF. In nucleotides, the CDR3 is TGTGCCAGCAGCGTAGGAAGCGGGGGATTCTACGAGCAGTACTTC. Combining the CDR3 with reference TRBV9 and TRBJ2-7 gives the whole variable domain DSGVTQTPKHLITATGQRVTLRCSPRSGDLSVYWYQQSLDQGLQFLIQYYNGEERAKGNILERFSAQQFPDLHSELNLSSLELGDSALYFCASSVGSGGFYEQYFGPGTRLTVT.

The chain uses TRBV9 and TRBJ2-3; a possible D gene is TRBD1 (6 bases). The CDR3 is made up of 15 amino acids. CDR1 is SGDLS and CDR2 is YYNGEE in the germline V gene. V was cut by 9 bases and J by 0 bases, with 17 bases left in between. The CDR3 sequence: CATGPGHASTDTQYF. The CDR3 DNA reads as TGTGCCACCGGACCGGGACACGCTAGCACAGATACGCAGTATTTT.

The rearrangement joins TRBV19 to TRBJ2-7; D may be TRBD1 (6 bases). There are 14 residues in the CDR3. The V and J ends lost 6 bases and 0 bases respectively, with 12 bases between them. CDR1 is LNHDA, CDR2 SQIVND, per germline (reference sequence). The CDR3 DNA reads TGTGCCAGTAGGGTCAGGACAGCCTCCTACGAGCAGTACTTC. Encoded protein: CASRVRTASYEQYF.

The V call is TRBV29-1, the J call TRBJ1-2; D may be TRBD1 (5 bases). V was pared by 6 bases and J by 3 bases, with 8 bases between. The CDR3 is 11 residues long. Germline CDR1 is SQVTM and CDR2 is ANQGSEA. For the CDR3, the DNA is TGCAGCGTGGACAAGGACTATGGCTACACCTTC. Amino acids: CSVDKDYGYTF.

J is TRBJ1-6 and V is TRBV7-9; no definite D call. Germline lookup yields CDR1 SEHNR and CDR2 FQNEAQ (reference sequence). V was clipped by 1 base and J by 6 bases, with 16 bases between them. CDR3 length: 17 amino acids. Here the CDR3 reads CASSLVLGRSGNSPLHF. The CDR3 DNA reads TGTGCCAGCAGCTTAGTTCTGGGCCGTAGTGGTAATTCACCCCTCCACTTT. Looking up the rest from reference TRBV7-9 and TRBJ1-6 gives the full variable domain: DTGVSQNPRHKITKRGQNVTFRCDPISEHNRLYWYRQTLGQGPEFLTYFQNEAQLEKSRLLSDRFSAERPKGSFSTLEIQRTEQGDSAMYLCASSLVLGRSGNSPLHFGNGTRLTVT.

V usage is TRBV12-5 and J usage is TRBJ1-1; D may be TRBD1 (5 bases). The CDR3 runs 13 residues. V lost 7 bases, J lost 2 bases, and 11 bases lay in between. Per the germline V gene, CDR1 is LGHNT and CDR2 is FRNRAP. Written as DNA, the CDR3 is TGTGCTAGTGTATGGGGGGGAAACACTGAAGCTTTCTTT. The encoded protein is CASVWGGNTEAFF.

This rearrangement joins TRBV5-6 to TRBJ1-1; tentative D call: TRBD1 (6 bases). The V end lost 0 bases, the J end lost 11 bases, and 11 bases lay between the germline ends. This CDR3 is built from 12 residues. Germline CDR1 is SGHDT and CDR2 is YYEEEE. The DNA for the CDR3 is TGTGCCAGCAGCTTGGGGGGGGGCCCGGCTTTCTTT. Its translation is CASSLGGGPAFF.

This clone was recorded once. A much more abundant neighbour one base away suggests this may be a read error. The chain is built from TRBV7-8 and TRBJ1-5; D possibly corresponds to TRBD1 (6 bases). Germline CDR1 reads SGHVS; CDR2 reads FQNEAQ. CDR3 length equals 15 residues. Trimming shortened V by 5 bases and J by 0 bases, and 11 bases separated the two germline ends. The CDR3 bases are TGTGCCAGCAGCACGGACAGCTATAGCAATCAGCCCCAGCATTTT. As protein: CASSTDSYSNQPQHF.

CDR3 in amino acids: CASSLGQGMHEQFF. The DNA of the CDR3 is TGTGCCAGCAGTTTAGGTCAGGGTATGCATGAGCAGTTCTTC. V gene TRBV27 combines with J gene TRBJ2-1; TRBD1 might be the D (5 bases). The CDR3 is 14 residues long. Germline assignment: CDR1 MNHEY and CDR2 SMNVEV (reference sequence). Between the trimmed V and J ends, which lost 2 bases and 8 bases, there was a span of 13 bases.

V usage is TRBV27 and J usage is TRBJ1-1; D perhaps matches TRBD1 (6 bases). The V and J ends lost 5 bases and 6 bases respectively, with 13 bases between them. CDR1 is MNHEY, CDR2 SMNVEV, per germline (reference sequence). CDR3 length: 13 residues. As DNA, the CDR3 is TGTGCCAGCAGTCCACTCGGACAGTCTGAAGCTTTCTTT. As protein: CASSPLGQSEAFF.

CDR3 residues: CASSVEAGDYEQYF. In DNA form, the CDR3 reads TGTGCCAGCAGCGTAGAAGCGGGGGACTACGAGCAGTACTTC. The chain employs TRBV9 and TRBJ2-7; 8 bases are shared with TRBD2. The CDR3 spans 14 residues. V lost 0 bases, J lost 3 bases, and 2 bases stayed unmatched. The germline gives CDR1 SGDLS, CDR2 YYNGEE.

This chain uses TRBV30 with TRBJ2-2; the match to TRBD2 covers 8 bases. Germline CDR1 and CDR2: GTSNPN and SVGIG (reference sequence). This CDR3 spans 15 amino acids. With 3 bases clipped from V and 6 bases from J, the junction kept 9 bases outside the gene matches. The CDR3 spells CAWRVAGRLAGELFF. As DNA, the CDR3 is TGTGCCTGGAGAGTAGCGGGGAGGCTCGCCGGGGAGCTGTTTTTT.

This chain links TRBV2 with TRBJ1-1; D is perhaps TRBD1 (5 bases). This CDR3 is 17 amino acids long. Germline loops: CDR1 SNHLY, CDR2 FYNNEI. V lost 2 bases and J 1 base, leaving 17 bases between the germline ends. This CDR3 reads CASSEWGEDPGNTEAFF. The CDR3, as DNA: TGTGCCAGCAGTGAATGGGGCGAGGACCCGGGGAACACTGAAGCTTTCTTT.

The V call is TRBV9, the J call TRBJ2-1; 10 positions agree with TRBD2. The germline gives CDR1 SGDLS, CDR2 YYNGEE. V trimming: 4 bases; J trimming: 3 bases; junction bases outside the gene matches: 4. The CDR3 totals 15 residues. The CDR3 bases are TGTGCCAGCAGCCCTAGCGGGGGCCTCTACAATGAGCAGTTCTTC. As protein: CASSPSGGLYNEQFF.

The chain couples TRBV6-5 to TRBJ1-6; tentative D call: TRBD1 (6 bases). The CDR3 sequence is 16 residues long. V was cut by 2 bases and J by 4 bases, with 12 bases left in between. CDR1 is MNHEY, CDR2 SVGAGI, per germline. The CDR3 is CASSYGDTQYNSPLHF. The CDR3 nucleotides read TGTGCCAGCAGTTACGGGGACACCCAGTATAATTCACCCCTCCACTTT.

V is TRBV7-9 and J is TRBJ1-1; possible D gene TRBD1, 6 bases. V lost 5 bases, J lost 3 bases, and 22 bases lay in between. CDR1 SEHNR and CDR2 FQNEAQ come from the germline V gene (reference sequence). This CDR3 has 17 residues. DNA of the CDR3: TGTGCCAGCAGCCCCGGCCCAGACAGGTTTCGGGACACTGAAGCTTTCTTT. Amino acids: CASSPGPDRFRDTEAFF.

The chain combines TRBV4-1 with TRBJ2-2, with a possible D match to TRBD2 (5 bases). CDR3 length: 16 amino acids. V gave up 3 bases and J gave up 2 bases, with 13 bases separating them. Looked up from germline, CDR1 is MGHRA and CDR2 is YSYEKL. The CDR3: CASSHSIGLNTGELFF. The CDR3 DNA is TGCGCCAGCAGCCACTCCATCGGACTTAACACCGGGGAGCTGTTTTTT.